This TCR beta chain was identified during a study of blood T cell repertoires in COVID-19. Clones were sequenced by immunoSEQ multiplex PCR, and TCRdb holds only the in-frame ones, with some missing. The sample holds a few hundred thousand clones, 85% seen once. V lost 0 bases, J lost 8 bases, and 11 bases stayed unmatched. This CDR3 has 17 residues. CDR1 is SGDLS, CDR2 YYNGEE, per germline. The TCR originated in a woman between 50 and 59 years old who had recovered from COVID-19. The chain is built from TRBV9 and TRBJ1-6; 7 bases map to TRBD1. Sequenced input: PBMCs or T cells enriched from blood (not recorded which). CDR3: CASSVEETGRLHSPLHF. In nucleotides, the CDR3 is TGTGCCAGCAGCGTAGAGGAGACAGGGCGATTGCATTCACCCCTCCACTTT.